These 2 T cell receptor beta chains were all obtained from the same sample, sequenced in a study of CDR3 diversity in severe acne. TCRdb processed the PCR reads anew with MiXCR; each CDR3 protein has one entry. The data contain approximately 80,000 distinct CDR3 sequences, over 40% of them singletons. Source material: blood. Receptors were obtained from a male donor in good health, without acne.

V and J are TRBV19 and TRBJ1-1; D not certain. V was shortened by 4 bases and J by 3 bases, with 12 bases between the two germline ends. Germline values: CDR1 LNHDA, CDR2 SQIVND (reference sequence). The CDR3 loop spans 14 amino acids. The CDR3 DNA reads TGTGCCAGTAGTACGCAAGGACGCGACACTGAAGCTTTCTTT. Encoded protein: CASSTQGRDTEAFF.

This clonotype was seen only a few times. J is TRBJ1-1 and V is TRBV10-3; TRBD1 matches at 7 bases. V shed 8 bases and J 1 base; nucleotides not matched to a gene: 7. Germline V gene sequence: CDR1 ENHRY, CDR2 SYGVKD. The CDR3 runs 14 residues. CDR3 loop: CAIGEDRANTEAFF. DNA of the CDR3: TGTGCCATCGGGGAAGACAGGGCGAACACTGAAGCTTTCTTT.